The sample holds one count of the clone carrying this T cell receptor beta chain. Its matching antigen is unknown. The source of the sample is a study of T-cell reconstitution after alpha-beta-depleted transplantation in children. Regarding the study as a whole: T-cell counts and diversity at one year following transplant were attributed mainly to newly produced T cells. Surviving thymic progenitors and recipient T cells were the source of high TCRbeta diversity at day 60 in some patients. It was reported that alpha-beta T cells came from several hundred expanded graft clones (about two months after transplant).

Looked up from germline, CDR1 is LNHDA and CDR2 is SQIVND (reference sequence). V was trimmed by 4 bases and J by 5 bases, leaving 18 bases between them. The CDR3 runs 15 residues. TCRbeta library preparation incorporated unique molecular identifiers. Via MiXCR, TCRdb re-called the PCR reads, giving one row per CDR3 protein. Among about a million distinct CDR3 sequences listed, about 29% were seen once. This sequence originates from a boy younger than two who had a stem cell transplant for SCID, so the T cells may come from the graft donor. The J gene is TRBJ2-7, the V gene TRBV19; D possibly corresponds to TRBD2 (7 bases). This specimen was PBMCs, mostly from graft donor cells, taken 360 days after TCRalphabeta/CD19-depleted stem cell transplant. CDR3 loop: CASSTHLRGADEQYF. The CDR3, as DNA: TGTGCCAGTAGTACCCACCTTCGGGGGGCGGACGAGCAGTACTTC.